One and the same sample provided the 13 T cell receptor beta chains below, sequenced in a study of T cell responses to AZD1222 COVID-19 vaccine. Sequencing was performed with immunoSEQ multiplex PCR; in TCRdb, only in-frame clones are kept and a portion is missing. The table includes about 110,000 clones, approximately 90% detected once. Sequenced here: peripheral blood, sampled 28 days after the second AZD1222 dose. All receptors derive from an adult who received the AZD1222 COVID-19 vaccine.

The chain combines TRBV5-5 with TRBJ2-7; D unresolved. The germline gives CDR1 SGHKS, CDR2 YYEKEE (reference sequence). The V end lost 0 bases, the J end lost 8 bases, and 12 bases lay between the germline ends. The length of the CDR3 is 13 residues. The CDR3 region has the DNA TGTGCCAGCAGCTTGGGCTATTCAAACAAGCAGTACTTC. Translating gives CASSLGYSNKQYF. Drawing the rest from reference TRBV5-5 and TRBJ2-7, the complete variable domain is DAGVTQSPTHLIKTRGQQVTLRCSPISGHKSVSWYQQVLGQGPQFIFQYYEKEERGRGNFPDRFSARQFPNYSSELNVNALLLGDSALYLCASSLGYSNKQYFGPGTRLTVT.

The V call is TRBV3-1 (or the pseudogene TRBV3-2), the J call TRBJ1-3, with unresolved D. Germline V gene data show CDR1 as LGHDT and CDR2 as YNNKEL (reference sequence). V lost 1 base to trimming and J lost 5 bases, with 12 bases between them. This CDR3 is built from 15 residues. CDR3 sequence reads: CASSQGTVLRNTIYF. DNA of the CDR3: TGTGCCAGCAGCCAAGGGACGGTCTTAAGAAACACCATATATTTT.

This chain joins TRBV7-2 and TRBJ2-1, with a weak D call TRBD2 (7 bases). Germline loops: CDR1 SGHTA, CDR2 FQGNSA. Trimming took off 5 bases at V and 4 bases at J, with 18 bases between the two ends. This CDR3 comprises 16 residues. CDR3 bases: TGTGCCAGCAGCAATGTAAGGGGGGGCCGTTACAATGAGCAGTTCTTC. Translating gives CASSNVRGGRYNEQFF.

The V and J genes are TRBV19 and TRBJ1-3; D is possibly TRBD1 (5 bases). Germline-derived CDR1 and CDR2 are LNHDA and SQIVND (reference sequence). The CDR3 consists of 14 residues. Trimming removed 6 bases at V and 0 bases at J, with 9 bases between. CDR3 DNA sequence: TGTGCCAGTAGGGACACCAGCTCTGGAAACACCATATATTTT. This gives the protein CASRDTSSGNTIYF.

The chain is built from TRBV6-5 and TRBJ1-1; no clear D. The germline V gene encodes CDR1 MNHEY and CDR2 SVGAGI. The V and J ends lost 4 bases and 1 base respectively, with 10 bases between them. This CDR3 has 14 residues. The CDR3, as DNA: TGTGCCAGCAGTTTACTACGGGGGAACACTGAAGCTTTCTTT. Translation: CASSLLRGNTEAFF.

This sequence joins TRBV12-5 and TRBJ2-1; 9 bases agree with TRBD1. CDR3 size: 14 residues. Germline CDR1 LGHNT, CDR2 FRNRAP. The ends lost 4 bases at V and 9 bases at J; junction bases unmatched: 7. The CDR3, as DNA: TGTGCTAGTGGTTGGGGACAGGGTCTTGGTGAGCAGTTCTTC. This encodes CASGWGQGLGEQFF.

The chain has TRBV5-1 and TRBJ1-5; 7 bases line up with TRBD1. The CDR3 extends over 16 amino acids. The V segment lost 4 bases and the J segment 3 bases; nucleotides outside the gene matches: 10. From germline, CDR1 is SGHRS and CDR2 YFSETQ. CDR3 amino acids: CASSGRDSTYNQPQHF. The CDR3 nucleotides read TGCGCCAGCAGCGGACGGGACAGCACCTACAATCAGCCCCAGCATTTT.

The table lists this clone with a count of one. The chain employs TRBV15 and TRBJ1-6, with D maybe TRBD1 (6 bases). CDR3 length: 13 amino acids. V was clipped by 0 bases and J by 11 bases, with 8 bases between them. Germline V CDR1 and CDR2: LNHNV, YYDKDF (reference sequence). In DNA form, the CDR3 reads TGTGCCACCAGCAGAGAAGGGGGGGCACCCCTCCACTTT. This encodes CATSREGGAPLHF.

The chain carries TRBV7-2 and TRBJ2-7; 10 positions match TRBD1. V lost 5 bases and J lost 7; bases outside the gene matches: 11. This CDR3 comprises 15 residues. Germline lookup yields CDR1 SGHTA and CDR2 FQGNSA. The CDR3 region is CASSQWDRGFGEQYF. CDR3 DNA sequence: TGTGCCAGCAGCCAGTGGGACAGGGGTTTTGGGGAGCAGTACTTC.

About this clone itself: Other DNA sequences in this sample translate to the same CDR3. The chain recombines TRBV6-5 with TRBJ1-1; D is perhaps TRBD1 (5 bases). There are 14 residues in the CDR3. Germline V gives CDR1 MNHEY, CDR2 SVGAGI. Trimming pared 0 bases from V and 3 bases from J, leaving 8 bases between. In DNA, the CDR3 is TGTGCCAGCAGTTACTCGAGGGGTGACACTGAAGCTTTCTTT. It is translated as CASSYSRGDTEAFF.

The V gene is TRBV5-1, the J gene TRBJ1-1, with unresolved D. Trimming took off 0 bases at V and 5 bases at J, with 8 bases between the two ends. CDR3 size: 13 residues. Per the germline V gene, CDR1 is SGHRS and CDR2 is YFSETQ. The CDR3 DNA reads TGCGCCAGCAGCTTGGGGGCGGGTACTGAAGCTTTCTTT. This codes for CASSLGAGTEAFF.

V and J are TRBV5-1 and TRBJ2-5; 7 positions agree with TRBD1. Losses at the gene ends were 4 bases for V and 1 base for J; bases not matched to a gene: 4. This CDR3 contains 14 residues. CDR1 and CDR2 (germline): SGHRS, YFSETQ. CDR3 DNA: TGCGCCAGCAGCATCGACAGGGCCCAAGAGACCCAGTACTTC. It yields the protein CASSIDRAQETQYF. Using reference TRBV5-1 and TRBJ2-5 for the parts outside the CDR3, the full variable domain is KAGVTQTPRYLIKTRGQQVTLSCSPISGHRSVSWYQQTPGQGLQFLFEYFSETQRNKGNFPGRFSGRQFSNSRSEMNVSTLELGDSALYLCASSIDRAQETQYFGPGTRLLVL.

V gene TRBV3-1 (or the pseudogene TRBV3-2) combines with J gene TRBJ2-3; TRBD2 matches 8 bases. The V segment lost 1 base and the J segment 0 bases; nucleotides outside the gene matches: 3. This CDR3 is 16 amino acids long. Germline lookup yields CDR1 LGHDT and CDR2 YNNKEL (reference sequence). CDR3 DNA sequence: TGTGCCAGCAGCCAAGTAGCGGGACCTAGCACAGATACGCAGTATTTT. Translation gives CASSQVAGPSTDTQYF.